This T cell receptor (beta chain) was obtained from a study of blood T cell repertoires in COVID-19. In the study overall: COVID-19 samples collected from the United States, Italy and Spain covered acute and convalescent phases. From T cells, B-cell-depleted T cells, or PBMCs came the material, which was cDNA or gDNA.

Under the authors' procedure: For nucleated cells, counts were estimated from reference gene primer amplification. Data came from immunoSEQ multiplex PCR; TCRdb stores just in-frame clones and leaves some out. V, J and clone size are taken as reported in that table, and D and trimming were inferred from the DNA itself. Found here are over 150,000 clones, roughly four fifths of them singletons; the top ten hold 6.5% to 8.5%. The CDR3 sequence is 19 residues long. The junction had 16 bases not matched to a gene; V was cut back by 4 bases and J by 5 bases. Germline CDR1 reads LGHNA; CDR2 reads YNFKEQ. Specimen: peripheral blood. This receptor was identified in a human donor in a cohort sampled during active COVID-19. The chain is built from TRBV4-2 and TRBJ1-6; 8 nucleotides agree with TRBD1. CDR3 sequence: CASSPHPGQGGPDNSPLHF. CDR3 DNA: TGTGCCAGCAGCCCCCACCCTGGACAGGGAGGCCCCGATAATTCACCCCTCCACTTT.